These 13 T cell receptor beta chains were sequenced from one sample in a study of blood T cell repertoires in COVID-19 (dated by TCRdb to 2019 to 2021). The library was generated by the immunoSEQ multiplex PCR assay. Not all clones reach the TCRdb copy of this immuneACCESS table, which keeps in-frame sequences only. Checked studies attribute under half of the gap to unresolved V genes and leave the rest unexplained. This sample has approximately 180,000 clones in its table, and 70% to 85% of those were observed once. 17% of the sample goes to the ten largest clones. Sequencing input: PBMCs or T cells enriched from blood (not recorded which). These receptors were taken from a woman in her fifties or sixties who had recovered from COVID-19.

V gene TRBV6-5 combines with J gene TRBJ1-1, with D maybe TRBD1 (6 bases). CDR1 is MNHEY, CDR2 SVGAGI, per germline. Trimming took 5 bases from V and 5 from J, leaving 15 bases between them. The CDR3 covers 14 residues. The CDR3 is CASSTEIGQTEAFF. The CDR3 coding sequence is TGTGCCAGCAGTACGGAGATAGGACAGACTGAAGCTTTCTTT.

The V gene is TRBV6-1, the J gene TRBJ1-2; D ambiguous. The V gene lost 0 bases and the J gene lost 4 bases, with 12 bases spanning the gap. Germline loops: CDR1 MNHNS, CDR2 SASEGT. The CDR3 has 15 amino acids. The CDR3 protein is CASSEARQPIYGYTF. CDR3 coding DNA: TGTGCCAGCAGTGAAGCGAGGCAGCCAATCTATGGCTACACCTTC.

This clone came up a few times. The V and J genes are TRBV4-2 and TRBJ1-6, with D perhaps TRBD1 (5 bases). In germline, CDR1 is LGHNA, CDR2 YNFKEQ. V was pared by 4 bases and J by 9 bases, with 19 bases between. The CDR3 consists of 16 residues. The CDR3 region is CASSPGSTAGFSPLHF. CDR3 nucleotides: TGTGCCAGCAGCCCAGGCTCGACAGCCGGTTTTTCACCCCTCCACTTT.

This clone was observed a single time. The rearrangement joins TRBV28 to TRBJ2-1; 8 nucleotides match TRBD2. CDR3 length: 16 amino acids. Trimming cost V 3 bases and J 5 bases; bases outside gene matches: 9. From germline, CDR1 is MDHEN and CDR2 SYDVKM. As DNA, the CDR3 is TGTGCCAGCAGTTTTGTAGCGGGATTGACGAACAATGAGCAGTTCTTC. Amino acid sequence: CASSFVAGLTNNEQFF.

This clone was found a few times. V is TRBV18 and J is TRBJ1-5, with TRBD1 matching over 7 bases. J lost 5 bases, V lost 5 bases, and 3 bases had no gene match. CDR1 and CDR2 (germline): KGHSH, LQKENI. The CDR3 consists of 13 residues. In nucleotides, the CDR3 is TGTGCCAGCTCATTCGACAGGGATCAGCCCCAGCATTTT. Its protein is CASSFDRDQPQHF. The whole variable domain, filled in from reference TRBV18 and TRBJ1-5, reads NAGVMQNPRHLVRRRGQEARLRCSPMKGHSHVYWYRQLPEEGLKFMVYLQKENIIDESGMPKERFSAEFPKEGPSILRIQQVVRGDSAAYFCASSFDRDQPQHFGDGTRLSIL.

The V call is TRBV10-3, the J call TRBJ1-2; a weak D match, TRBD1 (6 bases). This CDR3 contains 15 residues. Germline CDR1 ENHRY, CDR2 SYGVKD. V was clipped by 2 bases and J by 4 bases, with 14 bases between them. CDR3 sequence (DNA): TGTGCCATCAGTGAGGGGGGGGCGCCTGGCTATGGCTACACCTTC. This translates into CAISEGGAPGYGYTF.

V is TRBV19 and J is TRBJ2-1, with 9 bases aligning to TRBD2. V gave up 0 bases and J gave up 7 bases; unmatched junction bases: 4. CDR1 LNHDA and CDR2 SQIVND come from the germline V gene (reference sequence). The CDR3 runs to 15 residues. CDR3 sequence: CASSIEGSGSNEQFF. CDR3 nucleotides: TGTGCCAGTAGTATAGAGGGTAGCGGGAGTAATGAGCAGTTCTTC. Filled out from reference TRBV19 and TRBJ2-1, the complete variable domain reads DGGITQSPKYLFRKEGQNVTLSCEQNLNHDAMYWYRQDPGQGLRLIYYSQIVNDFQKGDIAEGYSVSREKKESFPLTVTSAQKNPTAFYLCASSIEGSGSNEQFFGPGTRLTVL.

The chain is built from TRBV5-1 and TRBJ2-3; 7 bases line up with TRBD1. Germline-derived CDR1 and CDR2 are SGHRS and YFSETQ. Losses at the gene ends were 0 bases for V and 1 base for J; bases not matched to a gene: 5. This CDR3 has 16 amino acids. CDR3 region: CASSLARDSGTDTQYF. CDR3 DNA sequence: TGCGCCAGCAGCTTGGCCCGGGACAGCGGCACAGATACGCAGTATTTT.

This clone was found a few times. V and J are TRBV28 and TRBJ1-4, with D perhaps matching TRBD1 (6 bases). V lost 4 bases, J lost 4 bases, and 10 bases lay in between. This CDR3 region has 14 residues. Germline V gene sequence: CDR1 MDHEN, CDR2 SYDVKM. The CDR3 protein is CASSSGQFNEKLFF. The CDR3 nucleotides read TGTGCCAGCAGTTCTGGACAGTTTAATGAAAAACTGTTTTTT.

Written as DNA, the CDR3 is TGTGCCAGCAGTTTAAAACTCAGCAATCAGCCCCAGCATTTT. Its protein product is CASSLKLSNQPQHF. The chain joins TRBV28 to TRBJ1-5, with no clear D. This CDR3 region has 14 residues. V was trimmed by 2 bases and J by 1 base, leaving 6 bases between them. The germline V gene encodes CDR1 MDHEN and CDR2 SYDVKM.

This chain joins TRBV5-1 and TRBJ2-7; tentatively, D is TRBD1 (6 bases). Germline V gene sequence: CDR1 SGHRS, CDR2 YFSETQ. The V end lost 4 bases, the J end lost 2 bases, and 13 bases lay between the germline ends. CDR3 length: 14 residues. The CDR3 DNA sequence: TGCGCCAGCAGCCTGGACAGTTCGACCTACGAGCAGTACTTC. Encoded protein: CASSLDSSTYEQYF.

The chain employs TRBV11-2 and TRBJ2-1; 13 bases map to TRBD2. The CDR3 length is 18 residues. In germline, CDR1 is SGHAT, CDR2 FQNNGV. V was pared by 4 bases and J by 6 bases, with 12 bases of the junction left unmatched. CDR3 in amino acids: CASSSHPPGTSGINEQFF. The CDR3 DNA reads TGTGCCAGCAGCTCGCACCCCCCCGGGACTAGCGGGATCAATGAGCAGTTCTTC.

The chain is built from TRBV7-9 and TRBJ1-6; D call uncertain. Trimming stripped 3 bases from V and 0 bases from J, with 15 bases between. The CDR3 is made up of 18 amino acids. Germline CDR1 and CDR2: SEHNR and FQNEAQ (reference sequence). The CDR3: CASSFSPRESSYNSPLHF. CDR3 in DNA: TGTGCCAGCAGCTTCAGTCCGAGGGAGAGCTCCTATAATTCACCCCTCCACTTT.